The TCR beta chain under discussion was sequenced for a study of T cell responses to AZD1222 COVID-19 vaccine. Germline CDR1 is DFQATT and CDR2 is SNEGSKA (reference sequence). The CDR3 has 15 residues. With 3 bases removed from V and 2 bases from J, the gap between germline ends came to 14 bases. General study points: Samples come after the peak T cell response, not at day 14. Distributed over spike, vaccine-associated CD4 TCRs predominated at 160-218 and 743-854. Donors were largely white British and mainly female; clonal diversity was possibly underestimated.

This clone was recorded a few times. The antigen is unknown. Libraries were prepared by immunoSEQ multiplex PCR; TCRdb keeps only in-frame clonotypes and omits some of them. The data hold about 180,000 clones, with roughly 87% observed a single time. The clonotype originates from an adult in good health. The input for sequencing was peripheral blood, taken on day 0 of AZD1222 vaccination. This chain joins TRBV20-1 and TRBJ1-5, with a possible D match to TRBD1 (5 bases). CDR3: CSASSGLSGNQPQHF. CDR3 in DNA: TGCAGTGCTAGTTCGGGACTTTCGGGCAATCAGCCCCAGCATTTT.